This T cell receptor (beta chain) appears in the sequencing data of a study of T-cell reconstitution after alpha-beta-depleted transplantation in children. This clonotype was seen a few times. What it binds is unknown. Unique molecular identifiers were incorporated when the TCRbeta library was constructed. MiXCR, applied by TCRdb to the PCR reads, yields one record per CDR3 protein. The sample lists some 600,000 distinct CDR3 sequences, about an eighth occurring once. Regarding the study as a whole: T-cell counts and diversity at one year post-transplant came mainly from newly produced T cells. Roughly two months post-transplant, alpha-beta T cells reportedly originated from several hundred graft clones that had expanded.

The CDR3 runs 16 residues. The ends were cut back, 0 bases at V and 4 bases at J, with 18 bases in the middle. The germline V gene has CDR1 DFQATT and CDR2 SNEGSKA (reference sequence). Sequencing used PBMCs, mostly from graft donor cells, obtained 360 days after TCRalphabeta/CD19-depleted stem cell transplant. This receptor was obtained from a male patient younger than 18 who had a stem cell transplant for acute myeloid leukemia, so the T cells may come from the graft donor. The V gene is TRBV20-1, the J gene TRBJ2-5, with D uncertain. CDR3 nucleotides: TGCAGTGCTAGAGATCTTGACTTCCTGAACCCAGAGACCCAGTACTTC. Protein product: CSARDLDFLNPETQYF.